One and the same sample provided the 20 T cell receptor beta chains below, sequenced in a study of T cell responses to AZD1222 COVID-19 vaccine. The data were produced by immunoSEQ multiplex PCR, yet TCRdb's version contains in-frame clones alone and is incomplete. Of approximately 140,000 clones listed, about 92% were seen once; the top ten hold approximately 3.6%. The starting material was peripheral blood, obtained 28 days after the second AZD1222 dose. The receptors were gathered from an adult who received the AZD1222 COVID-19 vaccine.

This sequence joins TRBV7-2 and TRBJ2-1, with TRBD2 matching 13 bases. The CDR3 has 15 amino acids. The germline V gene has CDR1 SGHTA and CDR2 FQGNSA. Trimming took 5 bases from V and 5 from J; bases not matched to a gene: 3. The CDR3 protein is CASSRTSGSHNEQFF. CDR3 DNA: TGTGCCAGCAGCCGGACTAGCGGGAGCCACAATGAGCAGTTCTTC.

V and J are TRBV5-6 and TRBJ1-2; no clear D gene. Trimming left V 1 base short and J 8 bases short, with 24 bases between. The germline V gene has CDR1 SGHDT and CDR2 YYEEEE. This CDR3 spans 17 amino acids. DNA of the CDR3: TGTGCCAGCAGCTTGTTCCTGGGCAGGACTTACGAAGAGGGCTACACCTTC. Its protein is CASSLFLGRTYEEGYTF.

The CDR3 coding sequence is TGTGCCAGTAGTGCAGGCGTCCAGCATTTT. It translates to CASSAGVQHF. The chain links TRBV19 to TRBJ1-5; D uncertain. CDR1 is LNHDA and CDR2 is SQIVND in the germline V gene (reference sequence). CDR3 length: 10 residues. Trimming pared 5 bases from V and 12 bases from J, leaving 8 bases between.

The chain uses TRBV7-3 and TRBJ2-2, with 13 bases lining up with TRBD2. The CDR3 is 17 amino acids. CDR1 is SGHTA and CDR2 is FQGTGA in the germline V gene. After removal of 5 bases from V and 5 bases from J, the junction contained 8 bases not matched to a gene. CDR3 protein: CASSRGLAGVGTGELFF. The CDR3 region has the DNA TGTGCCAGCAGCCGCGGACTAGCGGGAGTAGGGACCGGGGAGCTGTTTTTT.

The chain uses TRBV27 and TRBJ1-2, with D perhaps TRBD1 (6 bases). Germline CDR1 MNHEY, CDR2 SMNVEV (reference sequence). The CDR3 length is 16 residues. V was shortened by 4 bases and J by 4 bases, with 19 bases between the two germline ends. CDR3 residues: CASSYLKDSFLYGYTF. CDR3 DNA sequence: TGTGCCAGCAGTTATTTGAAGGACAGTTTCCTCTATGGCTACACCTTC.

The V call is TRBV7-6, the J call TRBJ2-2, with 8 bases identical to TRBD2. Germline V gene data show CDR1 as SGHVS and CDR2 as FNYEAQ. Germline trimming cut 1 base from V and 2 bases from J; bases unmatched to any gene: 3. The CDR3 extends over 16 amino acids. CDR3 sequence reads: CASSLVAGPNTGELFF. CDR3 DNA sequence: TGTGCCAGCAGCTTAGTAGCGGGGCCCAACACCGGGGAGCTGTTTTTT.

V gene TRBV10-1 combines with J gene TRBJ2-5; 14 bases line up with TRBD2. The CDR3 covers 16 residues. CDR1 is WNHNN and CDR2 is SYGVQD in the germline V gene (reference sequence). The V segment lost 2 bases and the J segment 5 bases; nucleotides outside the gene matches: 4. CDR3 coding DNA: TGCGCCAGCAGTGAGGGACTAGCGGGGGGTGGGGAGACCCAGTACTTC. Translation gives CASSEGLAGGGETQYF.

The chain combines TRBV12-5 with TRBJ1-1; D is unresolved. Germline loops: CDR1 LGHNT, CDR2 FRNRAP. Trimming took off 5 bases at V and 3 bases at J, with 7 bases between the two ends. The CDR3 is made up of 12 amino acids. The CDR3 here is CASGPIDTEAFF. The DNA for the CDR3 is TGTGCTAGTGGTCCCATCGACACTGAAGCTTTCTTT. Full variable domain (rest looked up from reference TRBV12-5 and TRBJ1-1): DARVTQTPRHKVTEMGQEVTMRCQPILGHNTVFWYRQTMMQGLELLAYFRNRAPLDDSGMPKDRFSAEMPDATLATLKIQPSEPRDSAVYFCASGPIDTEAFFGQGTRLTVV.

On this clone itself: This CDR3 fails to terminate in the conserved phenylalanine or tryptophan, so it likely reflects a read error. No DNA is shown, since the ends of the CDR3 on it are uncertain; the CDR3 is the one TCRdb lists. The chain has TRBV20-1 and TRBJ1-2. Per germline, CDR1 DFQATT and CDR2 SNEGSKA (reference sequence). With termini counted, the CDR3 has 8 amino acids. The CDR3 region is CSALLGPT.

The CDR3, as DNA: TGTGCCAGCAGTGAAAGTTCTGGCGGGGGGGAGTACTTC. It translates to CASSESSGGGEYF. The chain links TRBV6-1 to TRBJ2-7, with 9 bases identical to TRBD2. The germline CDR1 and CDR2 sequences are MNHNS and SASEGT. The CDR3 consists of 13 residues. V trimming: 2 bases; J trimming: 11 bases; junction bases outside the gene matches: 7.

The chain has TRBV7-3 and TRBJ1-2; D is possibly TRBD1 (6 bases). This CDR3 contains 13 residues. Trimming stripped 0 bases from V and 7 bases from J, with 9 bases between. Germline V gene sequence: CDR1 SGHTA, CDR2 FQGTGA. CDR3 bases: TGTGCCAGCAGCTTAACGGGAGGGGGTGGCTACACCTTC. It specifies CASSLTGGGGYTF.

J is TRBJ1-1 and V is TRBV25-1, with no clear D. V gave up 4 bases and J gave up 11 bases, with 17 bases separating them. The CDR3 contains 13 residues. Germline V lookup: CDR1 MGHDK, CDR2 SYGVNS. The CDR3: CASSVTGLKEAFF. The DNA for the CDR3 is TGTGCCAGCAGTGTAACCGGGTTAAAAGAGGCTTTCTTT.

This rearrangement joins TRBV24-1 to TRBJ1-2; 8 nucleotides align to TRBD1. With V trimmed by 8 bases and J by 1 base, 11 bases remained unmatched. Looked up from germline, CDR1 is KGHDR and CDR2 is SFDVKD. This CDR3 contains 16 residues. The CDR3 DNA reads TGTGCCACCATCCCGGGAGGGGGACAGGTTAACTATGGCTACACCTTC. Translation: CATIPGGGQVNYGYTF.

The gene calls are TRBV20-1 and TRBJ1-2, with D perhaps matching TRBD1 (5 bases). The V end was cut by 3 bases, the J end by 4 bases, with 9 bases between. This CDR3 is 12 amino acids long. Germline V gene data show CDR1 as DFQATT and CDR2 as SNEGSKA (reference sequence). The CDR3 nucleotides are TGCAGTGCTAGTTCAGGGCCCTATGGCTACACCTTC. Translating gives CSASSGPYGYTF.

This chain connects TRBV3-1 (or the pseudogene TRBV3-2) to TRBJ1-5; D perhaps matches TRBD1 (5 bases). Germline V gene sequence: CDR1 LGHDT, CDR2 YNNKEL (reference sequence). The CDR3 length is 13 residues. V was pared by 8 bases and J by 5 bases, with 13 bases between. CDR3 protein: CASAGGPDQPQHF. The CDR3 nucleotides read TGTGCCAGCGCGGGGGGACCCGATCAGCCCCAGCATTTT.

The chain uses TRBV27 and TRBJ1-1; 9 bases fit TRBD1. This CDR3 comprises 15 residues. The germline V gene encodes CDR1 MNHEY and CDR2 SMNVEV (reference sequence). V dropped 5 bases and J dropped 2; count of bases not matched to a gene: 6. For the CDR3, the DNA is TGTGCCAGCAGTAGGACAGGGGTGGCCAACACTGAAGCTTTCTTT. Residues: CASSRTGVANTEAFF.

The rearrangement links TRBV9 to TRBJ2-3, with D unresolved. The CDR3 length is 12 residues. Germline values: CDR1 SGDLS, CDR2 YYNGEE. Trimming left V 0 bases short and J 6 bases short, with 5 bases between. This CDR3 reads CASSVGSDTQYF. CDR3 DNA: TGTGCCAGCAGCGTAGGATCCGATACGCAGTATTTT.

The chain employs TRBV18 and TRBJ2-7; D perhaps matches TRBD1 (6 bases). This CDR3 contains 15 residues. CDR1 is KGHSH and CDR2 is LQKENI in the germline V gene. The V end was cut by 4 bases, the J end by 4 bases, with 17 bases between. The CDR3 loop is CASSHRDTQRYEQYF. CDR3 sequence (DNA): TGTGCCAGCTCACACAGGGACACCCAGAGGTACGAGCAGTACTTC.

The chain carries TRBV23-1 and TRBJ1-2; no clear D. TRBV23-1 is assigned to the ORF class and has an uncertain function. Trimming took 8 bases from V and 2 from J, leaving 18 bases between them. The CDR3 sequence is 15 residues long. The CDR3, as DNA: TGCGCCAGCTACCCCCGGGGAACATGGAACTATGGCTACACCTTC. Protein sequence: CASYPRGTWNYGYTF.

The V gene is TRBV29-1, the J gene TRBJ1-6; 8 bases fit TRBD1. The CDR3 is 13 residues long. Germline CDR1 is SQVTM and CDR2 is ANQGSEA. Germline trimming cut 7 bases from V and 3 bases from J; bases unmatched to any gene: 2. In DNA, the CDR3 is TGCAGCGCGGGACAGGACTATAATTCACCCCTCCACTTT. It codes for CSAGQDYNSPLHF.